The 25 T cell receptor beta chains below come from one sample, sequenced in a study of cytomegalovirus exposure and HLA in healthy donors. The primer mix had 60 Vbeta and 13 Jbeta primers. Assay: immunoSEQ multiplex PCR; the TCRdb copy retains only in-frame clones and omits some. The sample yields tens of thousands of clones, 65% to 85% seen once. Sequenced: PBMCs. Receptors originate from a man between 60 and 70 years old in good health and CMV-seropositive.

The rearrangement uses TRBV19 and TRBJ1-1; D is unclear. The CDR3 covers 11 residues. The V gene's germline CDR1 is LNHDA and CDR2 SQIVND (reference sequence). V gave up 4 bases and J gave up 11 bases, with 11 bases separating them. DNA of the CDR3: TGTGCCAGTAGTAAGCTACGGGTTGCTTTCTTT. It specifies CASSKLRVAFF. The variable domain in full, with the rest retrieved from reference TRBV19 and TRBJ1-1, is DGGITQSPKYLFRKEGQNVTLSCEQNLNHDAMYWYRQDPGQGLRLIYYSQIVNDFQKGDIAEGYSVSREKKESFPLTVTSAQKNPTAFYLCASSKLRVAFFGQGTRLTVV.

This clone has a single count. The V call is TRBV27, the J call TRBJ2-5; 7 bases align to TRBD2. With 6 bases clipped from V and 4 bases from J, the junction kept 23 bases outside the gene matches. The CDR3 totals 19 residues. In germline, CDR1 is MNHEY, CDR2 SMNVEV (reference sequence). The CDR3 nucleotides are TGTGCCAGCAGCAGAAGGGCCCAGTACGGAGGGAGGGATCGAGAGACCCAGTACTTC. This gives the protein CASSRRAQYGGRDRETQYF.

The chain recombines TRBV19 with TRBJ2-1; 8 bases are shared with TRBD2. CDR3 length: 15 residues. The V and J ends lost 4 bases and 5 bases, in that order; junction bases with no gene match: 7. Germline V gene lookup returns CDR1 LNHDA and CDR2 SQIVND (reference sequence). CDR3 in DNA: TGTGCCAGTAGTACCCCGGGGGGGGCGAACAATGAGCAGTTCTTC. It encodes CASSTPGGANNEQFF. Looking up the rest from reference TRBV19 and TRBJ2-1 gives the full variable domain: DGGITQSPKYLFRKEGQNVTLSCEQNLNHDAMYWYRQDPGQGLRLIYYSQIVNDFQKGDIAEGYSVSREKKESFPLTVTSAQKNPTAFYLCASSTPGGANNEQFFGPGTRLTVL.

V gene TRBV28 combines with J gene TRBJ1-2; 12 bases agree with TRBD1. Germline V gene lookup returns CDR1 MDHEN and CDR2 SYDVKM. The CDR3 totals 17 residues. The ends lost 3 bases at V and 5 bases at J; junction bases unmatched: 10. The CDR3 coding sequence is TGTGCCAGCAGTTTTGGAGGGGGGACAGGGGGCAGATATGGCTACACCTTC. This translates into CASSFGGGTGGRYGYTF.

The CDR3: CASSPRSRAYGYTF. CDR3 coding DNA: TGTGCCAGCTCACCCAGAAGCAGGGCCTATGGCTACACCTTC. The chain uses TRBV18 and TRBJ1-2; D perhaps matches TRBD1 (5 bases). Trimming pared 3 bases from V and 4 bases from J, leaving 12 bases between. This CDR3 comprises 14 residues. Germline V gene lookup returns CDR1 KGHSH and CDR2 LQKENI.

The CDR3 DNA reads as TGTGCCAGCAGCCATGGACTAGCGGTGTACGAGCAGTACTTC. This gives the protein CASSHGLAVYEQYF. The rearrangement uses TRBV7-9 and TRBJ2-7; 10 positions agree with TRBD2. The CDR3 runs 14 residues. Germline values: CDR1 SEHNR, CDR2 FQNEAQ (reference sequence). J gave up 4 bases and V 5 bases, and 5 bases lay outside the gene matches.

This clone was counted between two and nine times. The V and J genes are TRBV5-1 and TRBJ2-2; D is perhaps TRBD2 (5 bases). V lost 0 bases to trimming and J lost 0 bases, with 15 bases between them. Germline V gene sequence: CDR1 SGHRS, CDR2 YFSETQ. This CDR3 is 18 amino acids long. CDR3 in amino acids: CASSLALSRGPNTGELFF. For the CDR3, the DNA is TGCGCCAGCAGCTTGGCCCTCAGCCGGGGTCCGAACACCGGGGAGCTGTTTTTT.

V and J are TRBV4-2 and TRBJ1-5; tentatively, D is TRBD1 (6 bases). V gave up 1 base and J gave up 4 bases, with 14 bases separating them. Germline V gene lookup returns CDR1 LGHNA and CDR2 YNFKEQ. The length of the CDR3 is 16 residues. The chain's CDR3 is CASSQVGGRGNQPQHF. The CDR3 DNA is TGTGCCAGCAGCCAAGTAGGGGGGCGGGGGAATCAGCCCCAGCATTTT.

The rearrangement joins TRBV5-1 to TRBJ1-1; D ambiguous. CDR3 length equals 15 residues. V gave up 0 bases and J gave up 1 base, with 10 bases separating them. From germline, CDR1 is SGHRS and CDR2 YFSETQ. DNA for the CDR3: TGCGCCAGCAGCTTGGGTTGGCGGCAGAACACTGAAGCTTTCTTT. Translating gives CASSLGWRQNTEAFF.

This rearrangement joins TRBV4-1 to TRBJ2-7, with D hard to call. The germline gives CDR1 MGHRA, CDR2 YSYEKL. This CDR3 is 16 amino acids long. Trimming pared 0 bases from V and 0 bases from J, leaving 12 bases between. CDR3: CASSQDRLGPSYEQYF. The CDR3 coding sequence is TGCGCCAGCAGCCAAGATCGTCTGGGCCCCTCCTACGAGCAGTACTTC.

The chain combines TRBV18 with TRBJ1-5; TRBD1 matches 8 bases. Trimming cost V 2 bases and J 5 bases; bases outside gene matches: 8. Germline CDR1 and CDR2: KGHSH and LQKENI. The CDR3 sequence is 16 residues long. The CDR3 DNA is TGTGCCAGCTCACCATTTACAGGGGGTTTGGATCAGCCCCAGCATTTT. Its translation is CASSPFTGGLDQPQHF.

V gene TRBV15 combines with J gene TRBJ1-1; D is undetermined. Per germline, CDR1 LNHNV and CDR2 YYDKDF (reference sequence). The CDR3 length is 15 residues. Between the trimmed V and J ends, which lost 0 bases and 5 bases, there was a span of 13 bases. The CDR3 DNA reads as TGTGCCACCAGCAGAGATCCTAATACCGGGACTGAAGCTTTCTTT. Its protein product is CATSRDPNTGTEAFF.

This rearrangement joins TRBV28 to TRBJ1-1; D may be TRBD1 (5 bases). The germline V gene has CDR1 MDHEN and CDR2 SYDVKM. Trimming removed 6 bases from V and 0 bases from J, with 14 bases in between. The CDR3 is 15 residues long. The CDR3 is CASRFRKTVNTEAFF. The CDR3, as DNA: TGTGCCAGCAGATTCCGTAAGACAGTGAACACTGAAGCTTTCTTT.

The V gene is TRBV27, the J gene TRBJ2-7; TRBD1 aligns across 8 bases. The CDR3 runs to 15 residues. V lost 7 bases and J lost 2; bases outside the gene matches: 10. Germline V gives CDR1 MNHEY, CDR2 SMNVEV (reference sequence). In DNA form, the CDR3 reads TGTGCCAGCATTCCCACCGGGACAGGAGCCTACGAGCAGTACTTC. Its protein product is CASIPTGTGAYEQYF.

Comments on this clone: One junction end does not reproduce the germline sequence, and a read error may be involved. The V and J genes are TRBV2 and TRBJ1-2, with unresolved D. Germline loops: CDR1 SNHLY, CDR2 FYNNEI. CDR3 length equals 10 residues. The CDR3 DNA sequence: TGTGCCGGCAGTGACGGGGGCTACACCTTC. This encodes CAGSDGGYTF.

The chain couples TRBV2 to TRBJ2-7; no clear D gene. Germline loops: CDR1 SNHLY, CDR2 FYNNEI. There are 15 residues in the CDR3. The germline V and J ends were trimmed by 4 bases and 0 bases, with 13 bases remaining between them. CDR3 sequence: CASSGRAQSSYEQYF. CDR3 DNA sequence: TGTGCCAGCAGTGGGAGAGCGCAAAGCTCCTACGAGCAGTACTTC.

V gene TRBV13 combines with J gene TRBJ1-1, with TRBD1 matching over 9 bases. The V and J ends lost 5 bases and 5 bases, in that order; junction bases with no gene match: 12. CDR1 and CDR2 from the germline V gene are PRHDT and FYEKMQ (reference sequence). The CDR3 totals 16 residues. For the CDR3, the DNA is TGTGCCAGCAGCCTCCGGGACAGGGAGTTGGTAACTGAAGCTTTCTTT. Its translation is CASSLRDRELVTEAFF. Full variable domain (rest looked up from reference TRBV13 and TRBJ1-1): AAGVIQSPRHLIKEKRETATLKCYPIPRHDTVYWYQQGPGQDPQFLISFYEKMQSDKGSIPDRFSAQQFSDYHSELNMSSLELGDSALYFCASSLRDRELVTEAFFGQGTRLTVV.

The V gene is TRBV28, the J gene TRBJ1-1; D gene unclear. Trimming left V 2 bases short and J 2 bases short, with 9 bases between. Germline values: CDR1 MDHEN, CDR2 SYDVKM. The CDR3 loop spans 14 amino acids. CDR3 nucleotide sequence: TGTGCCAGCAGTTTAGTCGGGGTTAACACTGAAGCTTTCTTT. Protein product: CASSLVGVNTEAFF. The full variable domain, rest sourced from reference TRBV28 and TRBJ1-1, is DVKVTQSSRYLVKRTGEKVFLECVQDMDHENMFWYRQDPGLGLRLIYFSYDVKMKEKGDIPEGYSVSREKKERFSLILESASTNQTSMYLCASSLVGVNTEAFFGQGTRLTVV.

V usage is TRBV30 and J usage is TRBJ1-3; D remains ambiguous. V was cut by 4 bases and J by 3 bases, with 4 bases left in between. Germline values: CDR1 GTSNPN, CDR2 SVGIG (reference sequence). CDR3 length: 11 residues. The CDR3 sequence: CAWNHGNTIYF. The CDR3 DNA follows: TGTGCCTGGAATCATGGAAACACCATATATTTT.

The chain has TRBV7-9 and TRBJ1-4; the match to TRBD1 covers 10 bases. With V trimmed by 5 bases and J by 0 bases, 9 bases remained unmatched. The CDR3 consists of 18 residues. Germline loops: CDR1 SEHNR, CDR2 FQNEAQ (reference sequence). The CDR3 region is CASSRSTGGSSTNEKLFF. The CDR3 DNA reads as TGTGCCAGCAGCCGGTCGACAGGGGGCTCTTCAACTAATGAAAAACTGTTTTTT.

V is TRBV5-5 and J is TRBJ2-7, with D possibly being TRBD2 (5 bases). Trimming cost V 0 bases and J 3 bases, with 7 bases left between them. The germline gives CDR1 SGHKS, CDR2 YYEKEE (reference sequence). This CDR3 has 13 amino acids. The CDR3 here is CASSLGTYYEQYF. CDR3 coding DNA: TGTGCCAGCAGCTTGGGGACTTACTACGAGCAGTACTTC.

Here the CDR3 reads CAGTTGGANYGYTF. The CDR3 DNA sequence: TGTGCCGGAACGACAGGGGGCGCCAACTATGGCTACACCTTC. The chain links TRBV6-6 to TRBJ1-2, with 10 nucleotides matching TRBD1. Trimming at V came to 11 bases and at J to 2 bases, leaving 8 bases not matched to a gene. The CDR3 totals 14 residues. Germline loops: CDR1 MNHNY, CDR2 SVGAGI (reference sequence).

V and J are TRBV7-9 and TRBJ2-1; 8 bases map to TRBD1. The CDR3 length is 15 residues. Per the germline V gene, CDR1 is SEHNR and CDR2 is FQNEAQ (reference sequence). V trimming: 6 bases; J trimming: 4 bases; junction bases outside the gene matches: 8. The CDR3 spells CASRPGTGGYNEQFF. The CDR3 DNA follows: TGTGCCAGCAGACCCGGGACAGGAGGTTACAATGAGCAGTTCTTC.

The CDR3 DNA follows: TGTGCCAGCAGAGGGACTAGTGAGAGGACAGATACGCAGTATTTT. Its translation is CASRGTSERTDTQYF. The chain couples TRBV6-6 to TRBJ2-3, with TRBD2 matching over 8 bases. The CDR3 has 15 amino acids. The V gene's germline CDR1 is MNHNY and CDR2 SVGAGI (reference sequence). J gave up 3 bases and V 6 bases, and 8 bases lay outside the gene matches.

V is TRBV6-4 and J is TRBJ2-3, with 14 bases matching TRBD2. The CDR3 is 19 amino acids. The V and J ends lost 6 bases and 5 bases, in that order; junction bases with no gene match: 16. Germline CDR1 reads MRHNA; CDR2 reads SNTAGT. Here the CDR3 DNA reads TGTGCCAGCAGCCTGACTAGCGGGAGGGCCGATGGCGTTAGAGATACGCAGTATTTT. It is translated as CASSLTSGRADGVRDTQYF.